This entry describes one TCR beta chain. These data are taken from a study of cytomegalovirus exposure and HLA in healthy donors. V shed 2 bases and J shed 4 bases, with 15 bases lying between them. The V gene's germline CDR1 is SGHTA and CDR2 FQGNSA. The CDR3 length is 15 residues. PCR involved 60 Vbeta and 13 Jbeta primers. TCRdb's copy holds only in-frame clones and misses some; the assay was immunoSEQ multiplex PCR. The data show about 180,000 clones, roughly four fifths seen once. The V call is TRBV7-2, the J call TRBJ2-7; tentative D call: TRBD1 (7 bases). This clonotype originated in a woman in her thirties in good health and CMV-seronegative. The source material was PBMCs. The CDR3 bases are TGTGCCAGCAGCTTACGGGTTCCAGGGGGGTACGAGCAGTACTTC. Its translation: CASSLRVPGGYEQYF.